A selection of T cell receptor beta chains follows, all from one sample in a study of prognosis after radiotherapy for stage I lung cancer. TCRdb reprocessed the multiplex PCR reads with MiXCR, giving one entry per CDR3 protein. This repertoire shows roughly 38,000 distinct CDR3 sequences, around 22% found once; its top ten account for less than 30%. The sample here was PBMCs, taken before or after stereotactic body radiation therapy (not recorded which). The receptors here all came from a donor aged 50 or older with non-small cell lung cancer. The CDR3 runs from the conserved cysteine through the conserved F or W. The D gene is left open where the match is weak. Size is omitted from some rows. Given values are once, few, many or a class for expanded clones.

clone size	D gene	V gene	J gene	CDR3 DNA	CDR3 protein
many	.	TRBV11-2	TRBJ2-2	TGTGCCAGCAGCTTCCGGCGGATCGCGAACACCGGGGAGCTGTTTTTT	CASSFRRIANTGELFF
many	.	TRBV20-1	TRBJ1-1	TGCAGTGTGTACCCCGCGAAAGGGGACTTGGGTGCTGCAGCTTTCTTT	CSVYPAKGDLGAAAFF
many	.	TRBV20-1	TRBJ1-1	TGCAGTGCACCCCCCGGCTCGAACACTGAAGCTTTCTTT	CSAPPGSNTEAFF
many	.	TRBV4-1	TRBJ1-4	TGCGCCAGCAGCCAAGAAGAATGGGGGGCCCGGGGCGAAAAACTGTTTTTT	CASSQEEWGARGEKLFF
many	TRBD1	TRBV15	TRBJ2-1	TGTGCCACCAGCAGGGACAGGGCGAGTGAGCAGTTCTTC	CATSRDRASEQFF
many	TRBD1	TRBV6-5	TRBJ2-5	TGTGCCAGCAGTTACTCGCACAGGGGGCGTTCGGAGACCCAGTACTTC	CASSYSHRGRSETQYF
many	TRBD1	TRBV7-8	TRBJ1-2	TGTGCCAGCAGCTTACGGACAGGGTCCTCGTCTAGGGGTGGCTACACCTTC	CASSLRTGSSSRGGYTF
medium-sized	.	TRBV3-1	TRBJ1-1	TGTGCCAGCAGCCAACGGGCTGAAGCTTTCTTT	CASSQRAEAFF
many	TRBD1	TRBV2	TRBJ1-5	TGTGCCAGCAGGGGGGACAGGGGCCAGCCCCAGCATTTT	CASRGDRGQPQHF
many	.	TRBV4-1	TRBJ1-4	TGCGCCAGCAGCCAAGATTGGCGAGGGGATGGCGAAAAACTGTTTTTT	CASSQDWRGDGEKLFF
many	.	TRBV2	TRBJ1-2	TGTGCCAGCAGTTCGGAGTATAACTATGGCTACACCTTC	CASSSEYNYGYTF
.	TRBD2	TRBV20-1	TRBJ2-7	TGCAGTGCGAAAACTAGCGGGGCCCCGCAGTACTTC	CSAKTSGAPQYF
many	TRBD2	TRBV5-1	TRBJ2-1	TGCGCCAGCAGCTATGAGCGGGGGAACTACAATGAGCAGTTCTTC	CASSYERGNYNEQFF
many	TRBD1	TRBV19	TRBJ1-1	TGTGCCAGTAGTGCCCGGCCGGGACAGGGGCAGCTGAACACTGAAGCTTTCTTT	CASSARPGQGQLNTEAFF
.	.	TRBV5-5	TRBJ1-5	TGTGCCAGCAGCTGGGGCGGGGGGGCTAGCAATCAGCCCCAGCATTTT	CASSWGGGASNQPQHF
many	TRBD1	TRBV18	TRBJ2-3	TGTGCCAGCTCACCAAGGTCAGGGGGCGCAGATACGCAGTATTTT	CASSPRSGGADTQYF
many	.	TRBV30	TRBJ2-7	TGTGCCTGGAGTGTGTCCGGGGTCTACGAGCAGTACTTC	CAWSVSGVYEQYF
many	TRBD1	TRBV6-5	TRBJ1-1	TGTGCCAGCAGTTGGGGACAGAAGAACACTGAAGCTTTCTTT	CASSWGQKNTEAFF
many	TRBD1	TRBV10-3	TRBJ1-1	TGTGCCATCAGTGGCGGGACAGGGATGAACACTGAAGCTTTCTTT	CAISGGTGMNTEAFF
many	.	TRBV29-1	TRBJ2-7	TGCAGCGTTGTACAACACGAGCAGTACTTC	CSVVQHEQYF
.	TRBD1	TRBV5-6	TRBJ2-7	TGTGCCAGCAGCAAGATTCCGGGACAGGCGGACGAGCAGTACTTC	CASSKIPGQADEQYF
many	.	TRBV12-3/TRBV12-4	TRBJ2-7	TGTGCCAGCAGCCTGAACTACGAGCAGTACTTC	CASSLNYEQYF